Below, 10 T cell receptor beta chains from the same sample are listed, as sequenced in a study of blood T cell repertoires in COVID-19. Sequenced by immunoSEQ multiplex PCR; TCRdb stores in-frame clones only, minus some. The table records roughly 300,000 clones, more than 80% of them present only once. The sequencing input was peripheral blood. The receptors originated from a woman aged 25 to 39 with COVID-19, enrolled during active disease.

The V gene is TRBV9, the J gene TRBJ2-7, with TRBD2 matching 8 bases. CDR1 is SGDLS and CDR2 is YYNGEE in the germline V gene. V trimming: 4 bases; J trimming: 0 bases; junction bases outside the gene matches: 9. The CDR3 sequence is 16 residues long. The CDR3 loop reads CASSPGWTSTSYEQYF. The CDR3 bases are TGTGCCAGCAGCCCGGGGTGGACTAGCACCTCCTACGAGCAGTACTTC.

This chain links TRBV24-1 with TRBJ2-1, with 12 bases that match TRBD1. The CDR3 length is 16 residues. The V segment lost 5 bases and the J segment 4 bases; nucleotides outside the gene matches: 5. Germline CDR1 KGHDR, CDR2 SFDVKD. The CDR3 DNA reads TGTGCCACCAGTGCCAGGGACAGGGGGCTTTACAATGAGCAGTTCTTC. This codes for CATSARDRGLYNEQFF.

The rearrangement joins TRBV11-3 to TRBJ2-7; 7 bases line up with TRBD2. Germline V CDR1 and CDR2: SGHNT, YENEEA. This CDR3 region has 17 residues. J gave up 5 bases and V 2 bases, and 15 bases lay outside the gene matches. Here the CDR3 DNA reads TGTGCCAGCAGCTTAACCTTCGCTAGCGGATTGGCTGACGAGCAGTACTTC. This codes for CASSLTFASGLADEQYF.

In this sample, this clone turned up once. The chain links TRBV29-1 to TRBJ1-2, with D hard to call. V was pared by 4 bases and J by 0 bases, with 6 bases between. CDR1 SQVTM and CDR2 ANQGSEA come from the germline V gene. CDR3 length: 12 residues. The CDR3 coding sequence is TGCAGCGTTGTCAGGACTAACTATGGCTACACCTTC. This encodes CSVVRTNYGYTF. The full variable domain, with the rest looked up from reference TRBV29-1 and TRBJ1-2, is SAVISQKPSRDICQRGTSLTIQCQVDSQVTMMFWYRQQPGQSLTLIATANQGSEATYESGFVIDKFPISRPNLTFSTLTVSNMSPEDSSIYLCSVVRTNYGYTFGSGTRLTVV.

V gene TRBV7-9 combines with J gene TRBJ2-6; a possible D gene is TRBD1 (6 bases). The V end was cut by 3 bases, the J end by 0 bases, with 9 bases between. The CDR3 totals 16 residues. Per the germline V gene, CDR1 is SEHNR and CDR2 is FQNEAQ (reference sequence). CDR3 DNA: TGTGCCAGCAGCTTTGGGGGCTTCTCTGGGGCCAACGTCCTGACTTTC. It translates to CASSFGGFSGANVLTF. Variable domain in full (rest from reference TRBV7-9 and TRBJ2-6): DTGVSQNPRHKITKRGQNVTFRCDPISEHNRLYWYRQTLGQGPEFLTYFQNEAQLEKSRLLSDRFSAERPKGSFSTLEIQRTEQGDSAMYLCASSFGGFSGANVLTFGAGSRLTVL.

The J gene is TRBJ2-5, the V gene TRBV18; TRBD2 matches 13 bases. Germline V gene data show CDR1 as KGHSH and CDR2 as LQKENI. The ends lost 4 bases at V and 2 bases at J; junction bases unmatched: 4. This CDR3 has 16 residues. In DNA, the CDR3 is TGTGCCAGCTCACAAGGACTAGCGGGGGTACAAGAGACCCAGTACTTC. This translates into CASSQGLAGVQETQYF.

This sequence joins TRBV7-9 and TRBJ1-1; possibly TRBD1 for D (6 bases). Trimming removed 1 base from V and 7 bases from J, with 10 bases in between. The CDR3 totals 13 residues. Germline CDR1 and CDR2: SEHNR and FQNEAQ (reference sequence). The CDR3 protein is CASSLEGGDEAFF. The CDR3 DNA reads TGTGCCAGCAGCTTAGAAGGGGGGGATGAAGCTTTCTTT.

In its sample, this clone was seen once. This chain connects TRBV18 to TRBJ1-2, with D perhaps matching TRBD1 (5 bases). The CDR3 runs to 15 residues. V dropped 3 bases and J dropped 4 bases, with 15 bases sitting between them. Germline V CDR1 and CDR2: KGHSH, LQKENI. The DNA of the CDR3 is TGTGCCAGCTCACCTTCGCGGGGCGTAGGCTATGGCTACACCTTC. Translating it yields CASSPSRGVGYGYTF.

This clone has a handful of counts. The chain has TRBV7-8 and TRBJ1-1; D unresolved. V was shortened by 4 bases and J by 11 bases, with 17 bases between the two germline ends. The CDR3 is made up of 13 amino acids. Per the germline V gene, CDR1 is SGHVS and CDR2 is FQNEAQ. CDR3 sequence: CASSSRMGPSAFF. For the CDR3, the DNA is TGTGCCAGCAGCTCCCGAATGGGCCCCTCGGCTTTCTTT. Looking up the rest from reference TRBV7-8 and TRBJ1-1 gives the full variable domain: GAGVSQSPRYKVAKRGQDVALRCDPISGHVSLFWYQQALGQGPEFLTYFQNEAQLDKSGLPSDRFFAERPEGSVSTLKIQRTQQEDSAVYLCASSSRMGPSAFFGQGTRLTVV.

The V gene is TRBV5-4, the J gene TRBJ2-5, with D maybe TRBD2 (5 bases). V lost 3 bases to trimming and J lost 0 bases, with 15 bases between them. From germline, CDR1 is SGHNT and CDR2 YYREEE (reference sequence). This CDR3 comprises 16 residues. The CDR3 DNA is TGTGCCAGCAGCTCCCCCCGCGGAGGCAACCAAGAGACCCAGTACTTC. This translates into CASSSPRGGNQETQYF.